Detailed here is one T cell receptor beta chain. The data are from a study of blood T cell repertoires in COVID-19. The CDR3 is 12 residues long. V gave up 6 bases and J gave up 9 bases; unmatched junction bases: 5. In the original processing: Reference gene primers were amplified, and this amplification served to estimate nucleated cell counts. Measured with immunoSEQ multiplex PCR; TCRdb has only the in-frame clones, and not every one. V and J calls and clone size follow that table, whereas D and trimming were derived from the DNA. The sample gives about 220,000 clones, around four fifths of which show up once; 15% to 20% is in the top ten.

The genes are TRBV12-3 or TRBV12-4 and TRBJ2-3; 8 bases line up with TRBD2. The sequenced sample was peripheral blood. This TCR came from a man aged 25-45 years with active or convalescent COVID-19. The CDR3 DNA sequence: TGTGCCAGCAGCATTCCGGGGGGGACGCAGTATTTT. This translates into CASSIPGGTQYF.